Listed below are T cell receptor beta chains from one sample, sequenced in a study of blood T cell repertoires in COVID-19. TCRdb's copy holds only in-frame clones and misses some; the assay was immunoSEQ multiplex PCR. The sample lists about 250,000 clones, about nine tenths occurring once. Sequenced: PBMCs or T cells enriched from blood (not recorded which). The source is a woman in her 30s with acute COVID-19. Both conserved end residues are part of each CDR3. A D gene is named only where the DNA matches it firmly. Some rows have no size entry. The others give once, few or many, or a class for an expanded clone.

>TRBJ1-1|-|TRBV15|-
TGTGCCACCAGCAATGGTAGAGGGTCTGAAGCTTTCTTT
CATSNGRGSEAFF
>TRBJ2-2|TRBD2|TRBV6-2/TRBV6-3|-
TGTGCCAGCAGTTTCCTAGCGGGGGGAATGAACACCGGGGAGCTGTTTTTT
CASSFLAGGMNTGELFF
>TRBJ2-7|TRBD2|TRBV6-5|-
TGTGCCAGCAGTTCGGGGGGACGGAAGGACTACGAGCAGTACTTC
CASSSGGRKDYEQYF
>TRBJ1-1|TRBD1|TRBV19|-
TGTGCCAGTAGTTTACCGGGACAGGGGCTTGCTACTGAAGCTTTCTTT
CASSLPGQGLATEAFF
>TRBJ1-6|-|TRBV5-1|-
TGCGCCAGCAGCTTGGAATTTCGGCAGGGTAATTCACCCCTCCACTTT
CASSLEFRQGNSPLHF
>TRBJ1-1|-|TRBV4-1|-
TGCGCCAGCAGCCAAACGTACTACATCGCCGGCACTGAAGCTTTCTTT
CASSQTYYIAGTEAFF
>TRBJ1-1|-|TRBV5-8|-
TGTGCCAGCAGCCCGCGACGGGTGGTGAACACTGAAGCTTTCTTT
CASSPRRVVNTEAFF
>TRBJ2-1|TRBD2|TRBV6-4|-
TGTGCCAGCAGTGCTAGCGGGGGAGATTACAATGAGCAGTTCTTC
CASSASGGDYNEQFF
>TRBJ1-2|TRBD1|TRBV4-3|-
TGCGCCAGCAGCCAAGTCATCCCGGGACAGGGAACCGGCTACACCTTC
CASSQVIPGQGTGYTF
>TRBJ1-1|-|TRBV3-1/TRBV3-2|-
TGTGCCAGCAGCCTCCCCCCGCCGGGGCAGGGGCCTTTCTTT
CASSLPPPGQGPFF
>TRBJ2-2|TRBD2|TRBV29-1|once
TGCAGCGTTCACGGGGGAGCGGGGGGGCCCGCCGGGGAGCTGTTTTTT
CSVHGGAGGPAGELFF
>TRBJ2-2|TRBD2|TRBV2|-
TGTGCCAGCAGTGGGTCGGCGGGGGGAAACACCGGGGAGCTGTTTTTT
CASSGSAGGNTGELFF
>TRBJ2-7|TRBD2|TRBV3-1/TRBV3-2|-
TGTGCCAGCAGCCCAGGACTAGCGGGGGGTCCTAGCTCCTACGAGCAGTACTTC
CASSPGLAGGPSSYEQYF
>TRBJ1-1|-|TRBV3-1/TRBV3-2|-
TGTGCCAGCAGCCAAGTCCCGGGAGGGACTGAAGCTTTCTTT
CASSQVPGGTEAFF
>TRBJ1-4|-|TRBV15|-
TGTGCCACCAGCAGAGATGGGGGGACTGGAGGTGAAAAACTGTTTTTT
CATSRDGGTGGEKLFF
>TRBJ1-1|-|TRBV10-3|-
TGTGCCATCAGTGATCAAGGGGTGAACACTGAAGCTTTCTTT
CAISDQGVNTEAFF
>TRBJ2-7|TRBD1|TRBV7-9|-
TGTGCCAGCAGCACAACCCGGGACAGAACCTACGAGCAGTACTTC
CASSTTRDRTYEQYF
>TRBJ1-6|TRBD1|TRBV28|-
TGTGCCAGCAGTTTTTGGGACAGGGGGTATAATTCACCCCTCCACTTT
CASSFWDRGYNSPLHF
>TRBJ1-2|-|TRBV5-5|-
TGTGCCAGCAGCTCACAGAATTCCTATGGCTACACCTTC
CASSSQNSYGYTF
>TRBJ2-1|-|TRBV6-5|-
TGTGCCAGCAGTCCCCGGTTGAGTGAGCAGTTCTTC
CASSPRLSEQFF
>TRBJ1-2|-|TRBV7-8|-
TGTGCCAGCAGTAGGGCCGGGACGGGGGTTACTAACTATGGCTACACCTTC
CASSRAGTGVTNYGYTF
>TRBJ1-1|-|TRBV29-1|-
TGCAGCGCGGGTAACTTCTCTAACACTGAAGCTTTCTTT
CSAGNFSNTEAFF
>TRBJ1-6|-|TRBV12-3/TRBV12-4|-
TGTGCCAGCAGTGGGGAGGGGAAGTCACCCCTCCACTTT
CASSGEGKSPLHF
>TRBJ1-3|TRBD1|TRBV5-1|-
TGCGCCAGCACCTTATCCGGGACAGGGAACGGAAACACCATATATTTT
CASTLSGTGNGNTIYF
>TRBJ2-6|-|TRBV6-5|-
TGTGCCAGCAGAACTCCTGGGGCCAACGTCCTGACTTTC
CASRTPGANVLTF
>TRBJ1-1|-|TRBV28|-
TGTGCCAGTCGGGGAACAGGGTACACTGAAGCTTTCTTT
CASRGTGYTEAFF
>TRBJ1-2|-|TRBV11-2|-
TGTGCCAGCAGGGACAACCCCAACGAGGACTATGGCTACACCTTC
CASRDNPNEDYGYTF
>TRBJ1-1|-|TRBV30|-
TGTGCCTGGAGTGGAGGTACGGCGGGGAACACTGAAGCTTTCTTT
CAWSGGTAGNTEAFF
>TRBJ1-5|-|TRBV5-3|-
TGTGCCAGAAGCTTTCCGAGTTGGGCAAGCAATCAGCCCCAGCATTTT
CARSFPSWASNQPQHF
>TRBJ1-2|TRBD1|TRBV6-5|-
TGTGCCAGCAGTATGGCCGGGACAGGGGAAGGCTACACCTTC
CASSMAGTGEGYTF
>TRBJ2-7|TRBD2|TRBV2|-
TGTGCCAGCACCTGGACTAGCGGGGGGCTAATCTACGAGCAGTACTTC
CASTWTSGGLIYEQYF
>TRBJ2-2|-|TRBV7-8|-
TGTGCCAGCAGCTTAGGACTGAACACCGGGGAGCTGTTTTTT
CASSLGLNTGELFF
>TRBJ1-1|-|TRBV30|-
TGTGCCTGGGGTGGGGCACGGAACACTGAAGCTTTCTTT
CAWGGARNTEAFF
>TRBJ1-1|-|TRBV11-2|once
TGTGCCAGCAGCGTACAGGGAGAAAGGACTGAAGCTTTCTTT
CASSVQGERTEAFF
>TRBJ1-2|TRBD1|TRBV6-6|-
TGTGCCAGCATCTTACAGGGGGCCCGGGCTAACTATGGCTACACCTTC
CASILQGARANYGYTF
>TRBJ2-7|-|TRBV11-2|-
TGTGCCAGCAGCTTAGATACGGGGAACTCCTACGAGCAGTACTTC
CASSLDTGNSYEQYF
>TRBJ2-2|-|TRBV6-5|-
TGTGCCAGCAGTACGACAGGGAACACCGGGGAGCTGTTTTTT
CASSTTGNTGELFF
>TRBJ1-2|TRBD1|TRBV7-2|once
TGTGCCAGCAGTTCCCCGGGACAGAAGTTTGGCTACACCTTC
CASSSPGQKFGYTF
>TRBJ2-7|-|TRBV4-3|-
TGCGCCAGCAGCCAAGATCTAGGGGTTTACGAGCAGTACTTC
CASSQDLGVYEQYF
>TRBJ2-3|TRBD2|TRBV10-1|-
TGCGCCAGCAGTGGGACTAGATACACAGATACGCAGTATTTT
CASSGTRYTDTQYF
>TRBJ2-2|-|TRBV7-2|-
TGTGCCAGCAGCTTAACGAGTCTGTCCAGGGAGCTGTTTTTT
CASSLTSLSRELFF
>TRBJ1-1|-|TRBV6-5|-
TGTGCCAACACAAGGAGGCTCATGAACACTGAAGCTTTCTTT
CANTRRLMNTEAFF